The rows below give T cell receptor beta chains drawn from one sample of a study of blood T cell repertoires in COVID-19. Sequenced by immunoSEQ multiplex PCR; TCRdb stores in-frame clones only, minus some. Here the sample spans 140,000 or so clones, approximately 80% being singletons. Material for sequencing was PBMCs or T cells enriched from blood (not recorded which). All receptors derive from a man aged 50-60 years who had recovered from COVID-19. CDR3s include the opening cysteine and the closing phenylalanine or tryptophan.

CDR3 length: 15
V gene: TRBV18
CDR3 protein: CASSPRDRAAGGYTF

CDR3 length: 16
V gene: TRBV5-1
CDR3 protein: CASSLGRDRANSPLHF

CDR3 length: 12
V gene: TRBV27
CDR3 protein: CASSSPPGEQYF

CDR3 length: 15
V gene: TRBV10-3
CDR3 protein: CAISDASGGGDEQFF

CDR3 length: 15
V gene: TRBV19
CDR3 protein: CASSQDRGGNQPQHF

CDR3 length: 16
V gene: TRBV9
CDR3 protein: CASSVPITSGDYEQYF

CDR3 length: 14
V gene: TRBV2
CDR3 protein: CASTRDFQSYEQYF

CDR3 length: 16
V gene: TRBV19
CDR3 protein: CASSADRGPGHQPQHF

CDR3 length: 15
V gene: TRBV15
CDR3 protein: CATSRVGGLAYEQYF

CDR3 length: 16
V gene: TRBV6-2/TRBV6-3
CDR3 protein: CASSYERGGAKNIQYF

CDR3 length: 15
V gene: TRBV2
CDR3 protein: CASSPLVGSSYEQYF

CDR3 length: 18
V gene: TRBV25-1
CDR3 protein: CASSSRTDGQSRANVLTF

CDR3 length: 15
V gene: TRBV3-1/TRBV3-2
CDR3 protein: CASSQGRQGPYEQYF

CDR3 length: 15
V gene: TRBV7-3
CDR3 protein: CASSRDRTDTGELFF

CDR3 length: 13
V gene: TRBV7-2
CDR3 protein: CASSDRKGQPQHF

CDR3 length: 15
V gene: TRBV9
CDR3 protein: CASSEGDGVTGELFF

CDR3 length: 17
V gene: TRBV4-3
CDR3 protein: CASSQDRAGTGGYGYTF

CDR3 length: 16
V gene: TRBV18
CDR3 protein: CASSPGQGGSGTEAFF

CDR3 length: 14
V gene: TRBV19
CDR3 protein: CASKPGTGVQPQHF

CDR3 length: 17
V gene: TRBV9
CDR3 protein: CASSPRARGGSYNEQFF

CDR3 length: 13
V gene: TRBV28
CDR3 protein: CASTSLSDQPQHF

CDR3 length: 15
V gene: TRBV5-1
CDR3 protein: CASSARGDREETQYF

CDR3 length: 13
V gene: TRBV9
CDR3 protein: CASSYSGVQPQHF

CDR3 length: 14
V gene: TRBV28
CDR3 protein: CASSPPGQRRTAFF

CDR3 length: 16
V gene: TRBV28
CDR3 protein: CASSLTRDSLYYEQYF

CDR3 length: 16
V gene: TRBV18
CDR3 protein: CASSPPGTSGLNEQFF

CDR3 length: 15
V gene: TRBV29-1
CDR3 protein: CSARGRQGAAGELFF

CDR3 length: 14
V gene: TRBV10-1
CDR3 protein: CASSESTQSTEAFF

CDR3 length: 16
V gene: TRBV15
CDR3 protein: CATSRDWSGQDYGYTF